This TCR beta chain emerged from a study of T-cell reconstitution after alpha-beta-depleted transplantation in children. Molecular barcoding with unique molecular identifiers was used for the TCRbeta library. TCRdb called the PCR reads again in MiXCR, with one record for every CDR3 protein. Here the sample spans 300,000 to 400,000 distinct CDR3 sequences, around 20% being singletons. The CDR3 runs to 15 residues. CDR1 and CDR2 (germline): SNHLY, FYNNEI. V trimming: 7 bases; J trimming: 2 bases; junction bases outside the gene matches: 8. Study-level points and caveats: The study traced high day-60 TCRbeta diversity in some patients to surviving recipient T cells and thymic progenitors. Approximately two months post-transplant, alpha-beta T cells reportedly originated from several hundred expanded graft clones. Counts and diversity of T cells one year after transplant came mostly from newly produced T cells.

Only one count was recorded for this clonotype. What it binds is unknown. The sequence was collected from a male patient under 18 who had a stem cell transplant for acute lymphoblastic leukemia, so the T cells may come from the graft donor. The sample was PBMCs, mostly from graft donor cells, taken 180 days after TCRalphabeta/CD19-depleted stem cell transplant. This sequence joins TRBV2 and TRBJ2-3; 8 bases map to TRBD1. CDR3 residues: CASTAQGAPTDTQYF. The CDR3, as DNA: TGTGCCAGCACTGCTCAGGGGGCCCCCACAGATACGCAGTATTTT.